The next 20 T cell receptor beta chains were all read from a single sample in a study of blood T cell repertoires in COVID-19. Method: immunoSEQ multiplex PCR; TCRdb's copy keeps in-frame clones and lacks some. The table has about 160,000 clones, about three quarters seen once. Sequenced sample: peripheral blood. Receptor source: a man aged 60 to 75 with acute or convalescent COVID-19.

The chain joins TRBV6-5 to TRBJ2-7; TRBD2 is a possible D gene (7 bases). CDR1 MNHEY and CDR2 SVGAGI come from the germline V gene. The CDR3 totals 13 residues. Trimming removed 7 bases from V and 4 bases from J, with 14 bases in between. CDR3 loop: CASTMGGAYEQYF. CDR3 bases: TGTGCCAGCACCATGGGGGGGGCTTACGAGCAGTACTTC.

The chain employs TRBV5-6 and TRBJ2-6; TRBD2 is a possible D gene (5 bases). Germline CDR1 and CDR2: SGHDT and YYEEEE. The CDR3 consists of 15 residues. Trimming cost V 2 bases and J 0 bases, with 6 bases left between them. The CDR3 nucleotides are TGTGCCAGCAGCTTTGGGAGCTCTGGGGCCAACGTCCTGACTTTC. Translation: CASSFGSSGANVLTF.

This clone has just one count. The V gene is TRBV4-1, the J gene TRBJ2-5, with 9 nucleotides matching TRBD2. The CDR3 sequence is 18 residues long. After removal of 2 bases from V and 2 bases from J, the junction contained 12 bases not matched to a gene. Germline-derived CDR1 and CDR2 are MGHRA and YSYEKL. The CDR3 protein is CASSQSSGAEVIQETQYF. For the CDR3, the DNA is TGCGCCAGCAGCCAATCTAGCGGGGCCGAGGTCATTCAAGAGACCCAGTACTTC.

This chain connects TRBV19 to TRBJ2-3, with 8 bases identical to TRBD1. Germline values: CDR1 LNHDA, CDR2 SQIVND (reference sequence). The CDR3 runs to 14 residues. Losses at the gene ends were 5 bases for V and 6 bases for J; bases not matched to a gene: 7. The CDR3, as DNA: TGTGCCAGTAGTGACAGGGGAAGTATGGATACGCAGTATTTT. Translating gives CASSDRGSMDTQYF.

The chain is built from TRBV2 and TRBJ2-5; the match to TRBD1 covers 8 bases. This CDR3 contains 15 residues. V shed 0 bases, J shed 4 bases, and the junction held 4 bases outside the gene matches. In germline, CDR1 is SNHLY, CDR2 FYNNEI. The CDR3 is CASSEAWTGSETQYF. The CDR3 DNA reads as TGTGCCAGCAGTGAAGCGTGGACAGGGTCAGAGACCCAGTACTTC.

This rearrangement joins TRBV5-1 to TRBJ1-1, with 8 nucleotides matching TRBD1. Germline CDR1 reads SGHRS; CDR2 reads YFSETQ. The CDR3 loop spans 16 amino acids. Germline trimming cut 5 bases from V and 5 bases from J; bases unmatched to any gene: 14. The CDR3 region has the DNA TGCGCCAGCAGTCGACCTCCAGGGGGCGGGTTTACTGAAGCTTTCTTT. Translating it yields CASSRPPGGGFTEAFF.

The CDR3 bases are TGTGCCAGCAGCTTAATACGAAGGGGGGGTAGCTATGGCTACACCTTC. Its translation is CASSLIRRGGSYGYTF. V gene TRBV13 combines with J gene TRBJ1-2; possibly TRBD1 for D (6 bases). Per the germline V gene, CDR1 is PRHDT and CDR2 is FYEKMQ (reference sequence). Trimming cost V 2 bases and J 4 bases, with 17 bases left between them. The CDR3 runs to 16 residues.

This chain uses TRBV3-1 (or the pseudogene TRBV3-2) with TRBJ2-2, with 8 nucleotides matching TRBD1. Trimming removed 3 bases from V and 8 bases from J; junction bases left unmatched: 8. The CDR3 is 15 amino acids. Germline assignment: CDR1 LGHDT and CDR2 YNNKEL (reference sequence). The CDR3 spells CASSQPDRDYGELFF. CDR3 DNA: TGTGCCAGCAGCCAGCCGGACAGGGATTATGGGGAGCTGTTTTTT.

V is TRBV7-9 and J is TRBJ2-2, with D possibly TRBD1 on 7 matching bases. This CDR3 contains 16 residues. Germline loops: CDR1 SEHNR, CDR2 FQNEAQ (reference sequence). V lost 3 bases to trimming and J lost 6 bases, with 17 bases between them. Here the CDR3 reads CASSFYRGGGPGELFF. The CDR3 DNA reads as TGTGCCAGCAGCTTTTACAGGGGAGGTGGCCCCGGGGAGCTGTTTTTT.

The chain employs TRBV19 and TRBJ1-1; D is ambiguous. The V gene lost 0 bases and the J gene lost 6 bases, with 8 bases spanning the gap. The germline V gene encodes CDR1 LNHDA and CDR2 SQIVND (reference sequence). There are 13 residues in the CDR3. CDR3 bases: TGTGCCAGTAGTATAGAACAGAGGGCTGAAGCTTTCTTT. Amino acids: CASSIEQRAEAFF.

The V and J genes are TRBV9 and TRBJ2-2; TRBD1 agrees at 8 bases. Germline assignment: CDR1 SGDLS and CDR2 YYNGEE. Losses at the gene ends were 2 bases for V and 7 bases for J; bases not matched to a gene: 7. The CDR3 loop spans 15 amino acids. Here the CDR3 reads CASSVLDRVVGELFF. CDR3 coding DNA: TGTGCCAGCAGCGTCTTGGACAGGGTGGTCGGGGAGCTGTTTTTT.

The rearrangement links TRBV9 to TRBJ1-1; TRBD1 matches at 9 bases. The CDR3 has 11 residues. J was trimmed by 11 bases and V by 5 bases; bases with no gene match: 4. CDR1 SGDLS and CDR2 YYNGEE come from the germline V gene. The CDR3 here is CASSGQGTAFF. CDR3 bases: TGTGCCAGCAGTGGACAGGGGACGGCTTTCTTT.

This clone was found a few times. The V gene is TRBV5-6, the J gene TRBJ2-6, with TRBD1 as a possible D gene (5 bases). V was clipped by 2 bases and J by 2 bases, with 5 bases between them. This CDR3 contains 14 residues. The germline gives CDR1 SGHDT, CDR2 YYEEEE. The CDR3 DNA sequence: TGTGCCAGCAGCTTAGGGGCTGGGGCCAACGTCCTGACTTTC. Residues: CASSLGAGANVLTF.

This clone was seen a single time. V usage is TRBV5-6 and J usage is TRBJ2-7; D is unclear. V was shortened by 0 bases and J by 5 bases, with 15 bases between the two germline ends. The CDR3 length is 15 residues. Germline loops: CDR1 SGHDT, CDR2 YYEEEE. CDR3 bases: TGTGCCAGCAGCTTGGTCCAGGCAGGCTCTGACGAGCAGTACTTC. It specifies CASSLVQAGSDEQYF.

In the case of this clone: A read error is possible here, since a much larger clone lies one base away. The J gene is TRBJ2-3, the V gene TRBV10-3; 10 nucleotides align to TRBD1. The CDR3 totals 13 residues. Germline-derived CDR1 and CDR2 are ENHRY and SYGVKD. V shed 10 bases and J 4 bases; nucleotides not matched to a gene: 5. CDR3 DNA: TGTGCCAGCACCGGGACAGGGGCAGATACGCAGTATTTT. This gives the protein CASTGTGADTQYF.

This clone was observed a handful of times. V is TRBV9 and J is TRBJ1-6, with TRBD1 matching 7 bases. CDR1 SGDLS and CDR2 YYNGEE come from the germline V gene. J was trimmed by 0 bases and V by 3 bases; bases with no gene match: 3. The CDR3 is made up of 16 amino acids. The CDR3 loop is CASSGGQSSYNSPLHF. The CDR3 coding sequence is TGTGCCAGCAGCGGGGGACAGAGCTCCTATAATTCACCCCTCCACTTT. Full variable domain (missing parts from reference TRBV9 and TRBJ1-6): DSGVTQTPKHLITATGQRVTLRCSPRSGDLSVYWYQQSLDQGLQFLIQYYNGEERAKGNILERFSAQQFPDLHSELNLSSLELGDSALYFCASSGGQSSYNSPLHFGNGTRLTVT.

The gene calls are TRBV15 and TRBJ2-3, with D possibly being TRBD2 (6 bases). This CDR3 contains 15 residues. Deletions cut 2 bases from V and 3 bases from J, with 12 bases between. Germline CDR1 is LNHNV and CDR2 is YYDKDF (reference sequence). In DNA form, the CDR3 reads TGTGCCACCAGCAGACTTAGGAGGGAAACAGATACGCAGTATTTT. Amino acid sequence: CATSRLRRETDTQYF. Complete variable domain (other parts from reference TRBV15 and TRBJ2-3): DAMVIQNPRYQVTQFGKPVTLSCSQTLNHNVMYWYQQKSSQAPKLLFHYYDKDFNNEADTPDNFQSRRPNTSFCFLDIRSPGLGDTAMYLCATSRLRRETDTQYFGPGTRLTVL.

Worth noting for this clone: Other DNA sequences of this sample code for an identical CDR3. The rearrangement uses TRBV12-3 or TRBV12-4 and TRBJ2-5; D remains ambiguous. V was shortened by 3 bases and J by 5 bases, with 4 bases between the two germline ends. There are 11 residues in the CDR3. The CDR3 loop is CASSLRETQYF. The CDR3, as DNA: TGTGCCAGCAGTTTGAGGGAGACCCAGTACTTC.

The V gene is TRBV2, the J gene TRBJ1-2; D is unresolved. The CDR3 covers 13 residues. The V end was cut by 4 bases, the J end by 4 bases, with 10 bases between. Germline V gene sequence: CDR1 SNHLY, CDR2 FYNNEI. The CDR3 loop reads CASSGRIFYGYTF. The CDR3 DNA is TGTGCCAGCAGTGGGAGAATCTTCTATGGCTACACCTTC.

The rearrangement links TRBV6-4 to TRBJ2-6; possibly TRBD2 for D (5 bases). This CDR3 spans 15 amino acids. The V end was cut by 3 bases, the J end by 1 base, with 7 bases between. CDR1 MRHNA and CDR2 SNTAGT come from the germline V gene. CDR3 loop: CASSDSGSGANVLTF. CDR3 nucleotides: TGTGCCAGCAGTGATTCGGGATCTGGGGCCAACGTCCTGACTTTC.